What follows are 29 T cell receptor beta chains derived from one specimen sequenced in a study of cytomegalovirus exposure and HLA in healthy donors. Primers: 60 Vbeta forward and 13 Jbeta reverse. Clones were read by immunoSEQ multiplex PCR, and TCRdb kept only the in-frame ones, dropping some. There are about 190,000 clones in the sample; over 70% occur only once, and 1.5% to 2% lies in the top ten. Material for sequencing was PBMCs. All receptors derive from a woman between 18 and 30 years old in good health and CMV-seronegative.

V usage is TRBV28 and J usage is TRBJ2-1; 12 nucleotides match TRBD2. The germline V gene has CDR1 MDHEN and CDR2 SYDVKM. This CDR3 contains 16 residues. V trimming: 2 bases; J trimming: 8 bases; junction bases outside the gene matches: 7. CDR3 coding DNA: TGTGCCAGCAGTTTAGGACTAGCGGGATTTCAAGATGAGCAGTTCTTC. Its translation: CASSLGLAGFQDEQFF. The whole variable domain, filled in from reference TRBV28 and TRBJ2-1, reads DVKVTQSSRYLVKRTGEKVFLECVQDMDHENMFWYRQDPGLGLRLIYFSYDVKMKEKGDIPEGYSVSREKKERFSLILESASTNQTSMYLCASSLGLAGFQDEQFFGPGTRLTVL.

The chain employs TRBV11-2 and TRBJ2-7; D may be TRBD2 (5 bases). V was cut by 3 bases and J by 6 bases, with 12 bases left in between. Germline V lookup: CDR1 SGHAT, CDR2 FQNNGV. CDR3 length: 13 residues. The CDR3 region has the DNA TGTGCCAGCAGCTTGGGCACGGGGAGCGAGCAGTACTTC. This gives the protein CASSLGTGSEQYF.

The chain combines TRBV6-6 with TRBJ1-4; TRBD1 aligns across 8 bases. After removal of 6 bases from V and 5 bases from J, the junction contained 5 bases not matched to a gene. CDR1 and CDR2 (germline): MNHNY, SVGAGI (reference sequence). The CDR3 runs 14 residues. The CDR3 bases are TGTGCCAGCAGGGGGACAGGAGGAAATGAAAAACTGTTTTTT. Encoded protein: CASRGTGGNEKLFF.

The V gene is TRBV20-1, the J gene TRBJ1-1, with D hard to call. The CDR3 extends over 10 amino acids. The V end was cut by 6 bases, the J end by 6 bases, with 8 bases between. The V gene's germline CDR1 is DFQATT and CDR2 SNEGSKA (reference sequence). Here the CDR3 reads CSAVSAEAFF. The CDR3 bases are TGCAGTGCGGTCTCGGCTGAAGCTTTCTTT.

This clone was seen just once. DNA of the CDR3: TGTGCCAGCTCACCACCGTATAGGAGGGACGAGCAGTACTTC. It translates to CASSPPYRRDEQYF. The chain links TRBV18 to TRBJ2-7; D might be TRBD2 (6 bases). This CDR3 is built from 14 residues. Germline V lookup: CDR1 KGHSH, CDR2 LQKENI. The V gene lost 0 bases and the J gene lost 5 bases, with 11 bases spanning the gap.

The chain links TRBV6-1 to TRBJ2-7; D call uncertain. Trimming cost V 5 bases and J 5 bases, with 13 bases left between them. CDR1 and CDR2 (germline): MNHNS, SASEGT. CDR3 size: 13 residues. Written as DNA, the CDR3 is TGTGCCAGCAGTTTCCGCGGAATCAACGAGCAGTACTTC. The encoded protein is CASSFRGINEQYF.

CDR3 DNA sequence: TGTGCCAGCAGCGCTTCGGACAGTACCTACGAGCAGTACTTC. It is translated as CASSASDSTYEQYF. V usage is TRBV9 and J usage is TRBJ2-7, with a tentative D call TRBD1 (6 bases). This CDR3 has 14 residues. Germline V lookup: CDR1 SGDLS, CDR2 YYNGEE. V was shortened by 3 bases and J by 2 bases, with 12 bases between the two germline ends.

V is TRBV6-6 and J is TRBJ2-3; weak D call: TRBD2 (6 bases). Germline V gives CDR1 MNHNY, CDR2 SVGAGI (reference sequence). V dropped 2 bases and J dropped 1 base, with 10 bases sitting between them. The CDR3 runs to 15 residues. The CDR3 spells CASSYHPGGTDTQYF. CDR3 DNA sequence: TGTGCCAGCAGTTACCATCCGGGAGGCACAGATACGCAGTATTTT.

The V and J genes are TRBV4-1 and TRBJ1-4; D gene uncertain. The CDR3 extends over 12 amino acids. The germline gives CDR1 MGHRA, CDR2 YSYEKL. Trimming left V 1 base short and J 8 bases short, with 5 bases between. CDR3 sequence: CASSQGREKLFF. The CDR3 nucleotides read TGCGCCAGCAGCCAAGGTCGGGAAAAACTGTTTTTT.

The chain recombines TRBV28 with TRBJ1-2, with D unresolved. Germline values: CDR1 MDHEN, CDR2 SYDVKM. CDR3 length: 12 amino acids. Trimming removed 8 bases at V and 0 bases at J, with 7 bases between. CDR3 bases: TGTGCCAGCGGGAGGTCTAACTATGGCTACACCTTC. Amino acid sequence: CASGRSNYGYTF.

There are a few counts of this clone. This chain joins TRBV19 and TRBJ2-2; D gene ambiguous. CDR3 size: 14 residues. Germline V CDR1 and CDR2: LNHDA, SQIVND (reference sequence). V gave up 6 bases and J gave up 6 bases, with 14 bases separating them. The CDR3 spells CASSPAPVSGELFF. DNA of the CDR3: TGTGCCAGTAGCCCCGCCCCAGTATCCGGGGAGCTGTTTTTT.

The V gene is TRBV5-1, the J gene TRBJ2-5; the match to TRBD2 covers 7 bases. Germline assignment: CDR1 SGHRS and CDR2 YFSETQ. Trimming took 5 bases from V and 2 from J; bases not matched to a gene: 6. The CDR3 is 14 amino acids. CDR3 residues: CASRLAGTQETQYF. The CDR3 bases are TGCGCCAGCAGATTAGCGGGTACTCAAGAGACCCAGTACTTC.

This clone was counted only a few times. The V gene is TRBV2, the J gene TRBJ2-3, with 10 bases that match TRBD2. Trimming took 7 bases from V and 1 from J; bases not matched to a gene: 5. The CDR3 is made up of 15 amino acids. CDR1 is SNHLY and CDR2 is FYNNEI in the germline V gene. In DNA form, the CDR3 reads TGTGCCAGCATCCAACTAGCGGGGCGCACAGATACGCAGTATTTT. It codes for CASIQLAGRTDTQYF. The full variable domain, completed using reference TRBV2 and TRBJ2-3, is EPEVTQTPSHQVTQMGQEVILRCVPISNHLYFYWYRQILGQKVEFLVSFYNNEISEKSEIFDDQFSVERPDGSNFTLKIRSTKLEDSAMYFCASIQLAGRTDTQYFGPGTRLTVL.

This sequence joins TRBV15 and TRBJ1-4; a weak D match, TRBD1 (5 bases). This CDR3 region has 15 residues. Germline-derived CDR1 and CDR2 are LNHNV and YYDKDF (reference sequence). V lost 3 bases to trimming and J lost 4 bases, with 12 bases between them. CDR3 loop: CATSSFSTDNEKLFF. The CDR3 DNA follows: TGTGCCACCAGCAGTTTTTCGACAGATAATGAAAAACTGTTTTTT.

This CDR3 is CASRTSGEYQETQYF. CDR3 bases: TGTGCCAGCAGGACTAGCGGCGAGTACCAAGAGACCCAGTACTTC. This rearrangement joins TRBV6-1 to TRBJ2-5; 9 bases map to TRBD2. V was clipped by 6 bases and J by 0 bases; unmatched bases: 5. There are 15 residues in the CDR3. Germline V gene sequence: CDR1 MNHNS, CDR2 SASEGT.

The chain uses TRBV6-1 and TRBJ1-1; 8 nucleotides align to TRBD1. This CDR3 comprises 14 residues. Germline V gives CDR1 MNHNS, CDR2 SASEGT. Losses at the gene ends were 4 bases for V and 4 bases for J; bases not matched to a gene: 5. The CDR3 here is CASSGQGAGTEAFF. The CDR3 DNA reads TGTGCCAGCAGTGGTCAGGGGGCTGGCACTGAAGCTTTCTTT.

The chain joins TRBV18 to TRBJ2-7; weak D call: TRBD1 (5 bases). Germline CDR1 is KGHSH and CDR2 is LQKENI. CDR3 length: 16 residues. V shed 2 bases and J shed 3 bases, with 17 bases lying between them. DNA for the CDR3: TGTGCCAGCTCACCAATAGGGGAAGGTTTTTACTACGAGCAGTACTTC. It is translated as CASSPIGEGFYYEQYF.

A few counts support this clone. This chain uses TRBV10-1 with TRBJ2-5; a possible D gene is TRBD2 (6 bases). The germline V and J ends were trimmed by 2 bases and 5 bases, with 12 bases remaining between them. Germline V gene lookup returns CDR1 WNHNN and CDR2 SYGVQD (reference sequence). This CDR3 comprises 14 residues. The CDR3 spells CASSEDGEEETQYF. CDR3 DNA sequence: TGCGCCAGCAGTGAGGACGGGGAGGAGGAGACCCAGTACTTC.

The V call is TRBV2, the J call TRBJ1-2; 7 nucleotides line up with TRBD1. CDR1 and CDR2 (germline): SNHLY, FYNNEI. CDR3 length: 13 amino acids. Trimming took 7 bases from V and 2 from J; bases not matched to a gene: 4. DNA of the CDR3: TGTGCCAGCACTTCGACAGGGAACTATGGCTACACCTTC. Its protein is CASTSTGNYGYTF.

The V call is TRBV7-6, the J call TRBJ2-5; a weak D match, TRBD2 (7 bases). The ends were cut back, 5 bases at V and 2 bases at J, with 15 bases in the middle. The CDR3 has 15 residues. CDR1 is SGHVS and CDR2 is FNYEAQ in the germline V gene. CDR3 nucleotides: TGTGCCAGCAGCCCTGCGGGGGCAGGGCAAGAGACCCAGTACTTC. As protein: CASSPAGAGQETQYF.

This chain connects TRBV9 to TRBJ1-1, with D uncertain. V lost 0 bases, J lost 0 bases, and 6 bases lay in between. There are 14 residues in the CDR3. Per germline, CDR1 SGDLS and CDR2 YYNGEE. The CDR3 DNA follows: TGTGCCAGCAGCGTAGCCAGTATGAACACTGAAGCTTTCTTT. It is translated as CASSVASMNTEAFF.

This clone was seen a few times. This chain's CDR3 is CASSSIGASLSTYEQYF. CDR3 in DNA: TGTGCCAGTAGTAGTATAGGGGCGAGCCTCTCCACCTACGAGCAGTACTTC. The gene calls are TRBV19 and TRBJ2-7, with D perhaps matching TRBD1 (5 bases). Trimming cost V 4 bases and J 2 bases, with 21 bases left between them. The germline V gene encodes CDR1 LNHDA and CDR2 SQIVND (reference sequence). The CDR3 has 17 amino acids.

As DNA, the CDR3 is TGTGCCAGCAGCTTAGTTCGGGACAGAGATACGCAGTATTTT. Protein product: CASSLVRDRDTQYF. The V and J genes are TRBV7-9 and TRBJ2-3; 7 bases are a match to TRBD1. Germline CDR1 SEHNR, CDR2 FQNEAQ (reference sequence). Losses at the gene ends were 1 base for V and 5 bases for J; bases not matched to a gene: 3. This CDR3 comprises 14 residues.

The chain joins TRBV9 to TRBJ2-7, with a tentative D call TRBD1 (7 bases). The CDR3 runs to 15 residues. V lost 0 bases and J lost 3, with 13 bases in between. CDR1 and CDR2 from the germline V gene are SGDLS and YYNGEE. Written as DNA, the CDR3 is TGTGCCAGCAGCGTAGAGGCGGGACAGAGCTACGAGCAGTACTTC. It is translated as CASSVEAGQSYEQYF. The full variable domain, completed using reference TRBV9 and TRBJ2-7, is DSGVTQTPKHLITATGQRVTLRCSPRSGDLSVYWYQQSLDQGLQFLIQYYNGEERAKGNILERFSAQQFPDLHSELNLSSLELGDSALYFCASSVEAGQSYEQYFGPGTRLTVT.

A word on this clone: A junction end diverges from the germline sequence, so it may reflect a read error. The sample carries other DNA sequences with the same CDR3. The rearrangement links TRBV25-1 to TRBJ1-6; 9 nucleotides line up with TRBD1. The CDR3 runs 15 residues. Germline V gives CDR1 MGHDK, CDR2 SYGVNS. CDR3 coding DNA: TGCGCCAGCAGTGAATCGGACAGGGGCAATTCACCCCTCCACTTT. Protein: CASSESDRGNSPLHF.

The rearrangement uses TRBV27 and TRBJ1-1, with D possibly matching TRBD1 (5 bases). This CDR3 has 14 amino acids. Trimming removed 5 bases at V and 10 bases at J, with 20 bases between. Germline CDR1 and CDR2: MNHEY and SMNVEV (reference sequence). This CDR3 is CASSPRQGWSGAFF. The CDR3 DNA sequence: TGTGCCAGCAGTCCCCGGCAGGGTTGGAGTGGAGCTTTCTTT.

The chain joins TRBV28 to TRBJ2-7; 11 positions agree with TRBD1. After removal of 6 bases from V and 3 bases from J, the junction contained 10 bases not matched to a gene. CDR1 is MDHEN, CDR2 SYDVKM, per germline. The CDR3 contains 16 residues. CDR3 protein: CASSTGQGAGIYEQYF. The CDR3 region has the DNA TGTGCCAGCAGCACCGGACAGGGGGCTGGAATCTACGAGCAGTACTTC.

This sequence joins TRBV5-4 and TRBJ2-5; unclear D gene. The V end lost 4 bases, the J end lost 5 bases, and 15 bases lay between the germline ends. Germline CDR1 and CDR2: SGHNT and YYREEE (reference sequence). This CDR3 is built from 14 residues. The CDR3 loop reads CASSADLLGETQYF. The CDR3 DNA follows: TGTGCCAGCAGCGCAGACTTACTCGGGGAGACCCAGTACTTC.

The chain uses TRBV27 and TRBJ2-7; 7 bases fit TRBD1. Germline assignment: CDR1 MNHEY and CDR2 SMNVEV (reference sequence). V gave up 5 bases and J gave up 7 bases; unmatched junction bases: 5. CDR3 length: 12 amino acids. The CDR3 here is CASSPGQAEQYF. The DNA of the CDR3 is TGTGCCAGCAGTCCAGGACAGGCTGAGCAGTACTTC.